Following are 7 T cell receptor beta chains from one sample sequenced in a study of T cell responses to AZD1222 COVID-19 vaccine. The method was immunoSEQ multiplex PCR; TCRdb's version includes in-frame clones alone and lacks a portion of them. The table records fewer than 90,000 clones, around 84% of them present only once. The specimen was peripheral blood, collected 28 days after the second AZD1222 dose. The receptors shown here come from an adult who received the AZD1222 COVID-19 vaccine.

The V gene is TRBV11-2, the J gene TRBJ2-5; D call uncertain. The ends were cut back, 1 base at V and 3 bases at J, with 9 bases in the middle. This CDR3 has 14 amino acids. Germline CDR1 and CDR2: SGHAT and FQNNGV. CDR3 sequence reads: CASSLGPTEETQYF. The CDR3 DNA sequence: TGTGCCAGCAGCTTAGGCCCGACTGAAGAGACCCAGTACTTC.

V and J are TRBV27 and TRBJ1-1; 8 nucleotides line up with TRBD1. Losses at the gene ends were 8 bases for V and 5 bases for J; bases not matched to a gene: 7. The germline V gene encodes CDR1 MNHEY and CDR2 SMNVEV (reference sequence). The CDR3 extends over 13 amino acids. The CDR3 sequence: CASHWQGATEAFF. CDR3 DNA sequence: TGTGCCAGCCATTGGCAGGGGGCGACTGAAGCTTTCTTT.

This chain uses TRBV5-1 with TRBJ2-7; 9 bases agree with TRBD2. Germline-derived CDR1 and CDR2 are SGHRS and YFSETQ. With 4 bases clipped from V and 2 bases from J, the junction kept 4 bases outside the gene matches. The length of the CDR3 is 14 residues. CDR3 in DNA: TGCGCCAGCAGCCTGGGACTAGCCCCCTACGAGCAGTACTTC. Encoded protein: CASSLGLAPYEQYF.

The J gene is TRBJ2-3, the V gene TRBV29-1, with TRBD2 matching over 9 bases. This CDR3 region has 13 residues. The trim removed 6 bases at V and 3 bases at J, leaving 4 bases unmatched. The germline gives CDR1 SQVTM, CDR2 ANQGSEA. CDR3 nucleotides: TGCAGCGTCTCAGCGGGGGGAACAGATACGCAGTATTTT. Amino acids: CSVSAGGTDTQYF.

The rearrangement uses TRBV5-1 and TRBJ1-1; D is unclear. The V end was cut by 0 bases, the J end by 4 bases, with 10 bases between. The CDR3 totals 14 residues. Germline V lookup: CDR1 SGHRS, CDR2 YFSETQ. The CDR3 here is CASSLAGIGTEAFF. The CDR3 DNA sequence: TGCGCCAGCAGCTTGGCGGGTATAGGCACTGAAGCTTTCTTT.

The chain combines TRBV12-3 or TRBV12-4 with TRBJ1-1; perhaps TRBD1 as D (5 bases). V was pared by 7 bases and J by 4 bases, with 13 bases between. The CDR3 runs to 13 residues. In nucleotides, the CDR3 is TGTGCCAGCATTCCTAGCAGGGCCACTGAAGCTTTCTTT. Its protein is CASIPSRATEAFF.

The CDR3 coding sequence is TGTGCCACCAGCAGAGATCGGGCGCCCTGGACTGAAGCTTTCTTT. Amino acids: CATSRDRAPWTEAFF. The chain uses TRBV15 and TRBJ1-1; the D is unclear. V dropped 0 bases and J dropped 5 bases, with 13 bases sitting between them. In germline, CDR1 is LNHNV, CDR2 YYDKDF (reference sequence). The length of the CDR3 is 15 residues. The full variable domain, completed using reference TRBV15 and TRBJ1-1, is DAMVIQNPRYQVTQFGKPVTLSCSQTLNHNVMYWYQQKSSQAPKLLFHYYDKDFNNEADTPDNFQSRRPNTSFCFLDIRSPGLGDTAMYLCATSRDRAPWTEAFFGQGTRLTVV.